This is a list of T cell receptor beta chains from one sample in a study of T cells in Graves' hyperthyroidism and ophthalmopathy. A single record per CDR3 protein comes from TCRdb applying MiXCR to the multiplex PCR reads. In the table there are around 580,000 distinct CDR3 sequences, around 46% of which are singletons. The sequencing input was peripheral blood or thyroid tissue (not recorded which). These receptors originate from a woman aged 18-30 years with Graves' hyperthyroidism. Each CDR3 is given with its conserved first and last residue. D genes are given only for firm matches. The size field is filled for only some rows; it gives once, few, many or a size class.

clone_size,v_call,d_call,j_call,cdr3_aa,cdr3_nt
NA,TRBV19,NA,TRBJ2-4,CASSIGGNKDIQYF,TGTGCCAGTAGTATAGGGGGGAACAAAGACATTCAGTACTTC
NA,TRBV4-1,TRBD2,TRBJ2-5,CASSLQGGEETQYF,TGCGCCAGCAGCCTCCAGGGAGGGGAAGAGACCCAGTACTTC
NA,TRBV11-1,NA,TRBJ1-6,CASSLVIGGISPLHF,TGTGCCAGCAGCTTAGTCATAGGGGGAATATCACCCCTCCACTTT
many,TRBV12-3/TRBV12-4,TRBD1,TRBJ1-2,CASSLGQGVGYTF,TGTGCCAGCAGTTTAGGGCAGGGGGTTGGCTACACCTTC
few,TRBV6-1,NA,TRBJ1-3,CASIFTGSGNTIYF,TGTGCCAGCATTTTCACAGGCTCTGGAAACACCATATATTTT
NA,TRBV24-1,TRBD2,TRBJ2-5,CATSDPTSGEGIQYF,TGTGCCACCAGTGACCCAACTAGCGGAGAGGGGATCCAGTACTTC
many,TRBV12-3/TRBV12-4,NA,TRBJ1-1,CASSSLGKNTEAFF,TGTGCCAGCAGCTCCTTGGGTAAGAACACTGAAGCTTTCTTT
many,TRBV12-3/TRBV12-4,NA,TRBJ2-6,CASTLWWATGANVLTF,TGTGCCAGCACCCTTTGGTGGGCTACTGGGGCCAACGTCCTGACTTTC
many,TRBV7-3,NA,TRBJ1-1,CASSEALNTEAFF,TGTGCCAGCAGCGAAGCATTGAACACTGAAGCTTTCTTT
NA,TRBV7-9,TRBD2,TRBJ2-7,CASRGLDNEQYF,TGTGCCAGCAGGGGACTAGACAATGAGCAGTACTTC
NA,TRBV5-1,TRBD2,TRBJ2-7,CAGYSGSEQYF,TGTGCCGGCTATAGCGGGAGTGAGCAGTACTTC
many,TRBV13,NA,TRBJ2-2,CASSFSEGTGELFF,TGTGCCAGCAGCTTCTCGGAGGGCACCGGGGAGCTGTTTTTT
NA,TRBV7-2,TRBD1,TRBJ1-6,CASSPDRDSPLHF,TGTGCCAGCAGCCCTGACAGGGATTCACCCCTCCACTTT
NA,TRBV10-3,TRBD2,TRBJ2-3,CATEREDTDTQYF,TGTGCCACCGAGCGGGAGGACACAGATACGCAGTATTTT
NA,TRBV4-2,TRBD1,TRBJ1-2,CASSQDWAGGGYTF,TGTGCCAGCAGCCAAGATTGGGCAGGGGGAGGCTACACCTTC
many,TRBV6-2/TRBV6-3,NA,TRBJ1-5,CASSYVGSQPQHF,TGTGCCAGCAGTTACGTGGGTTCTCAGCCCCAGCATTTT
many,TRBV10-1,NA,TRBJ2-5,CASSEGRAETQYF,TGCGCCAGCAGTGAGGGCAGGGCAGAGACCCAGTACTTC
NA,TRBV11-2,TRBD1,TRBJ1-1,CASTFPTLRDRAMNTEAFF,TGTGCCAGCACCTTCCCGACGTTGCGGGACAGAGCGATGAACACTGAAGCTTTCTTT
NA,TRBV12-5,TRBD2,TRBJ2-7,CASGLNVLTSGSKGFDEQYF,TGTGCTAGTGGTCTGAACGTCTTGACTAGCGGGAGTAAAGGGTTCGACGAGCAGTACTTC
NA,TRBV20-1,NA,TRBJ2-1,CSARDEGGLFFAQFF,TGCAGTGCTAGAGATGAGGGAGGCCTTTTTTTCGCGCAGTTCTTC
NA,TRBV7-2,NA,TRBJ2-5,CASSYLEGWSTQYF,TGTGCCAGCAGCTATCTCGAGGGTTGGAGTACCCAGTACTTC
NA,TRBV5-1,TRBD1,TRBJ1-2,CASSWGTGGASYGYTF,TGCGCCAGCAGCTGGGGGACAGGGGGGGCCAGCTATGGCTACACCTTC
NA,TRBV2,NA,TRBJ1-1,CASSGGTGHAFF,TGTGCCAGCAGTGGGGGCACAGGGCATGCTTTCTTT
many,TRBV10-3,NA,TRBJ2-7,CAISAGGVSYEQYF,TGTGCCATCAGTGCAGGGGGGGTCTCCTACGAGCAGTACTTC
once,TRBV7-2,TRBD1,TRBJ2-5,CASSPGTGRQETQYF,TGTGCCAGCAGCCCCGGGACAGGGAGGCAGGAGACCCAGTACTTC
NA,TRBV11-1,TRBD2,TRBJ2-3,CASSLETSGTDTQYF,TGTGCCAGCAGCTTAGAGACTAGCGGCACAGATACGCAGTATTTT
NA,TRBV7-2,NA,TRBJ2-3,CASSSQAGTDTQYF,TGTGCCAGCAGCTCGCAAGCAGGGACAGATACGCAGTATTTT
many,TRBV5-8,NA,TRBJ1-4,CASRTKGIREKLFF,TGTGCCAGCCGGACAAAAGGGATCCGTGAAAAACTGTTTTTT
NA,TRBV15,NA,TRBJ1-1,CATSSLNQRASTEAFF,TGTGCCACCAGCAGCTTAAATCAGAGGGCAAGCACTGAAGCTTTCTTT
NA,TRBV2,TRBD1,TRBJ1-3,CASSPRTGPRNTIYF,TGTGCCAGCAGTCCAAGGACAGGGCCGCGAAACACCATATATTTT
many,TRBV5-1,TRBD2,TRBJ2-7,CASSLYGGSSYEQYF,TGCGCCAGCAGCTTGTATGGCGGGAGCTCCTACGAGCAGTACTTC
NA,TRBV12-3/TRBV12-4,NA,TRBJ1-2,CASSRSGRGNYGYTF,TGTGCCAGCAGTCGTTCAGGCAGGGGAAACTATGGCTACACCTTC
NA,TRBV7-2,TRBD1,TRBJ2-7,CASRETGYYEQYF,TGTGCCAGCAGGGAGACAGGGTACTACGAGCAGTACTTC
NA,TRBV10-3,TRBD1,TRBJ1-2,CVISTGVHGDTF,TGTGTCATCAGTACAGGGGTTCATGGCGACACCTTC
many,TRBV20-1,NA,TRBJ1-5,CSAKSQGRPGQPQHF,TGCAGTGCTAAAAGCCAGGGCCGACCGGGTCAGCCCCAGCATTTT
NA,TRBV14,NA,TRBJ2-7,CASSPFRGTHYEQYF,TGTGCCAGCAGCCCATTTCGGGGGACTCACTACGAGCAGTACTTC
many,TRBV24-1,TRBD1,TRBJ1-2,CATSGDRFAYGYTF,TGTGCCACCAGTGGGGACAGGTTCGCCTATGGCTACACCTTC
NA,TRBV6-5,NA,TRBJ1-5,CASSSETGYSNQPQHF,TGTGCCAGCAGTTCCGAAACAGGCTATAGCAATCAGCCCCAGCATTTT
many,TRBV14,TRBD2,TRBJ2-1,CASSQGTSGNEQFF,TGTGCCAGCAGCCAAGGGACTAGCGGGAATGAGCAGTTCTTC
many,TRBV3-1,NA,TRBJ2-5,CASSAGQKETQYF,TGTGCCAGCAGCGCGGGACAAAAAGAGACCCAGTACTTC
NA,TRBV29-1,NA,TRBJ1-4,CSVGGPGEKLFF,TGCAGCGTTGGAGGGCCCGGGGAAAAACTGTTTTTT
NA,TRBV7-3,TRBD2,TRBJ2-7,CASRSGLAGPSYEQYF,TGTGCCAGCAGATCGGGACTAGCGGGACCCTCCTACGAGCAGTACTTC
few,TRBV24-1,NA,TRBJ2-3,CATSDLSDTQYF,TGTGCCACCAGTGATTTGTCAGATACGCAGTATTTT
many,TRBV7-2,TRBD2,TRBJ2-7,CASSPTSGSAYEQYF,TGTGCCAGCAGCCCGACTAGCGGATCGGCCTACGAGCAGTACTTC
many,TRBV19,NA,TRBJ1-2,CASSPDVGANYGYTF,TGTGCCAGTAGCCCCGATGTAGGGGCTAACTATGGCTACACCTTC
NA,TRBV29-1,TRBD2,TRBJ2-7,CSEASGSPNEQYF,TGCAGCGAGGCTAGCGGGAGTCCCAACGAGCAGTACTTC
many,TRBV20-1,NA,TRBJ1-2,CSARDRRPYGYTF,TGCAGTGCTAGAGACAGGCGCCCCTATGGCTACACCTTC
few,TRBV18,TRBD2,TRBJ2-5,CASSPLREEYETQYF,TGTGCCAGCTCACCACTGCGGGAGGAATATGAGACCCAGTACTTC
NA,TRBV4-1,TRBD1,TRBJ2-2,CASSHRVAPGQDLSGELFF,TGCGCCAGCAGCCACAGGGTTGCTCCGGGACAGGATCTGTCCGGGGAGCTGTTTTTT
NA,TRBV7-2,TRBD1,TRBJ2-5,CASSRWTGGPDTQYF,TGTGCCAGCAGCCGATGGACAGGGGGCCCAGATACGCAGTACTTC
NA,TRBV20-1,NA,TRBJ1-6,CSARDVAVGVNSPLHF,TGCAGTGCTAGAGATGTGGCGGTTGGGGTTAATTCACCCCTCCACTTT
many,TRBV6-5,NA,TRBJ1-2,CASTQGGGYTF,TGTGCCAGCACTCAAGGGGGTGGCTACACCTTC
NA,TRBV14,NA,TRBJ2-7,CASSQNEGHRIWEQYF,TGTGCCAGCAGCCAAAATGAAGGACACAGGATCTGGGAGCAGTACTTC
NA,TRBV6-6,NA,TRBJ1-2,CASKYYEQFYGYTF,TGTGCCAGCAAATACTACGAACAGTTCTATGGCTACACCTTC
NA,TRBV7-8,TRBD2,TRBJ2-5,CASSSEGVAGVSETQYF,TGTGCCAGCAGCTCGGAAGGGGTAGCGGGAGTCTCAGAGACCCAGTACTTC
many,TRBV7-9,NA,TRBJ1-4,CASSPGVEKLFF,TGTGCCAGCAGTCCAGGGGTAGAAAAACTGTTTTTT
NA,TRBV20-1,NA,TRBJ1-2,CSAPSRDGYTF,TGCAGTGCCCCTTCGAGGGATGGCTACACCTTC
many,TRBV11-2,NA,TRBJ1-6,CASSLRLRPSPLHF,TGTGCCAGCAGCCTCCGGTTACGGCCCTCACCCCTCCACTTT
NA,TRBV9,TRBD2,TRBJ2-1,CASSFSGRAGNEQFF,TGTGCCAGCAGCTTTAGCGGGAGGGCCGGGAATGAGCAGTTCTTC